The clone carrying this T cell receptor beta chain showed up many times. Its antigen is as yet unknown. Authors of the study amplified TCR beta CDR3 regions from RNA transcripts. HTBI primers were employed in a first-round RT-PCR of the TCR CDR3. Via MiXCR, TCRdb re-called the multiplex PCR reads, giving one row per CDR3 protein. This sample has approximately 210,000 distinct CDR3 sequences, with roughly 15% found just once. Hyperthyroidism of Graves' type that showed no ophthalmopathy progression within 18 months was stable. Cells are PBMCs isolated from about 10 ml of fresh blood. These data are taken from a study of T cells in Graves' hyperthyroidism and ophthalmopathy. Trimming took 1 base from V and 3 from J, leaving 13 bases between them. Germline loops: CDR1 DFQATT, CDR2 SNEGSKA (reference sequence). The CDR3 runs 15 residues. Regarding the study as a whole: Within blood appeared most thyroid clonotypes that had expanded above 0.001.

Sequencing input: blood. This clonotype originated in a man aged 50-60 years with Graves' hyperthyroidism. The genes are TRBV20-1 and TRBJ2-1; possibly TRBD2 for D (6 bases). CDR3 DNA: TGCAGTGCTAGAGCCAGTCGGGGACTCTACAATGAGCAGTTCTTC. As protein: CSARASRGLYNEQFF.